Listed below are T cell receptor beta chains from one sample, sequenced in a study of shared clonotypes between healthy human individuals. Repertoires were generated with immunoSEQ multiplex PCR, while TCRdb's copy carries only in-frame clones and drops some. The sample records some 1,100,000 clones, roughly 74% being singletons. Sequenced sample: memory CD4+ T cells from PBMCs. The receptors here all came from a man between 18 and 35 years old in good health. Some clones in this sample may be carry-over from other donors' samples. Each CDR3 is given with its conserved first and last residue. Fields, in order: CDR3 protein, J gene, V gene.

CAWSTAGGANTIYF,TRBJ1-3,TRBV30
CASRGRTTLNTGELFF,TRBJ2-2,TRBV5-1
CASSDSRRGAGVEYF,TRBJ2-7,TRBV6-4
CASSPRLYITDTQYF,TRBJ2-3,TRBV19
CASTPGGGGAYNEQFF,TRBJ2-1,TRBV5-1
CASRTGHNEQFF,TRBJ2-1,TRBV25-1
CASSLVEADNEQFF,TRBJ2-1,TRBV11-3
CASSWGLAGKIYEQFF,TRBJ2-1,TRBV11-2
CASSLDFRVGEAFF,TRBJ1-1,TRBV5-1
CAWSYGAGGGELFF,TRBJ2-2,TRBV30
CASSYRQGGFEQYF,TRBJ2-7,TRBV11-2
CASSPLRGGYTF,TRBJ1-2,TRBV11-2
CASSVGIGDSYEQYF,TRBJ2-7,TRBV9
CASSPGQSDVSEAFF,TRBJ1-1,TRBV18
CAWSVPWGRENEQFF,TRBJ2-1,TRBV30
CASGQAGLAGGEQFF,TRBJ2-1,TRBV12-5
CASSAGMGGEKLFF,TRBJ1-4,TRBV19
CASSLDLSSYEQYF,TRBJ2-7,TRBV11-2
CASSPGFNRETDTQYF,TRBJ2-3,TRBV4-1
CATSREGTSETRQYNEQFF,TRBJ2-1,TRBV15
CASSRDDTGRDEQYF,TRBJ2-7,TRBV7-2